This paragraph covers one TCR beta chain sequence. The target antigen is unknown. Germline-derived CDR1 and CDR2 are SGHAT and FQNNGV. The CDR3 spans 16 residues. The V and J ends lost 0 bases and 0 bases respectively, with 12 bases between them. CD45RO negativity and positive selection for CCR7 defined naive CD8 cells, a population that excluded terminally differentiated effector memory CD45RA+ cells. The donors were adults (healthy and HIV-negative) with no recent acute infections or vaccinations. Replicate sorted-subset PCRs were loaded with 150 to 250 ng DNA, 29,000 or so T cell genomes. TCRdb keeps only in-frame clones here, not all; method: immunoSEQ multiplex PCR. The profile covers some 2 million clones, with about 95% appearing a single time and approximately 1.2% taken by the ten largest. The data belong to a study of shared clonotypes between healthy human individuals. Points from the study as a whole: A handful of donors shared approximately 5% of their naive CD4 clonotypes. Memory subsets generally showed smaller estimated richness than naive subsets did.

The sequencing input was naive CD8+ T cells sorted from blood. The chain couples TRBV11-2 to TRBJ2-7; no definite D call. The clonotype was recovered from a man in his late teens or twenties in good health. The DNA for the CDR3 is TGTGCCAGCAGCTTAGATTTGACTGGAAGCTCCTACGAGCAGTACTTC. This gives the protein CASSLDLTGSSYEQYF.